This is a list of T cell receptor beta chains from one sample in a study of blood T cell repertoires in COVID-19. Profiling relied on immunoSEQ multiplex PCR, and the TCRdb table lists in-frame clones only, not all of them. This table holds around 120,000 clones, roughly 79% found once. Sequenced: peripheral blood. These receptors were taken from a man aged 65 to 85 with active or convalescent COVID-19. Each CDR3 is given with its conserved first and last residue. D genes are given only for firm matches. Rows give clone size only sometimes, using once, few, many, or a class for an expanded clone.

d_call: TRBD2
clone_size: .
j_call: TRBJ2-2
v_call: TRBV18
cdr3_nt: TGTGCCAGCTCACCACACGGGGGGTCGAACACCGGGGAGCTGTTTTTT
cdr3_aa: CASSPHGGSNTGELFF

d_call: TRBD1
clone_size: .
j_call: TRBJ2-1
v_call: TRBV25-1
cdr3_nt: TGTGCCAGCTCTCCGGGACAGGGGGCCGGTGAGCAGTTCTTC
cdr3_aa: CASSPGQGAGEQFF

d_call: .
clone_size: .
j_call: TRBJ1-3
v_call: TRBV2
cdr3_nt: TGTGCTGGGGGCATCAACTCTGGAAACACCATATATTTT
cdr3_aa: CAGGINSGNTIYF

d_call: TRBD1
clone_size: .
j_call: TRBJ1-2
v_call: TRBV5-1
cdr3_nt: TGCGCCAGCAGCTTGGGGGACAGCCCTAACTATGGCTACACCTTC
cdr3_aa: CASSLGDSPNYGYTF

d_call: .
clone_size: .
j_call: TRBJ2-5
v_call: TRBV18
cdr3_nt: TGTGCCAGCTCACCCCTGCAGGGTGACCAAGAGTCCCAGTACTTC
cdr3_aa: CASSPLQGDQESQYF

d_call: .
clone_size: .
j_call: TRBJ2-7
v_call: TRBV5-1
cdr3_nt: TGCGCCAGCAGCCAAATTCCGACAGTCTACGAGCAGTACTTC
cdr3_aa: CASSQIPTVYEQYF

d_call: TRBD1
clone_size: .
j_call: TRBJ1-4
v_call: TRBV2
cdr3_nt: TGTGCCAGCACGGACAGGGGATGGGAAAAACTGTTTTTT
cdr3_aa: CASTDRGWEKLFF

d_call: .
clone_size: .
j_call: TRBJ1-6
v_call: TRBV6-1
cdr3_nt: TGTGCCAGCAGTGAAGACAGGTTTTCACCCCTCCACTTT
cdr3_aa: CASSEDRFSPLHF

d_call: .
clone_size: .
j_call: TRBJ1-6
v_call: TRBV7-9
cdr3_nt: TGTGCCAGCAGCTTAGAGGGAGGTTGGTCCTATAATTCACCCCTCCACTTT
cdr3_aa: CASSLEGGWSYNSPLHF

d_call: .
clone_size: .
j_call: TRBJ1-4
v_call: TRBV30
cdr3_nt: TGTGCCTGGAGTGAGGGGACACAGACTAATGAAAAACTGTTTTTT
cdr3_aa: CAWSEGTQTNEKLFF

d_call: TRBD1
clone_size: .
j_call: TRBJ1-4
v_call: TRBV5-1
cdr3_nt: TGCGCCAGCAACTATGGGGTCACAGGGGGGAGTGAAAAACTGTTTTTT
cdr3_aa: CASNYGVTGGSEKLFF

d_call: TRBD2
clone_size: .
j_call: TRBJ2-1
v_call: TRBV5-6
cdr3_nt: TGTGCCAGCAGCGACGGACACCTCGGGAGGGATGAGCAGTTCTTC
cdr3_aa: CASSDGHLGRDEQFF

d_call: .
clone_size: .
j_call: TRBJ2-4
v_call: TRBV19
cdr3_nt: TGTGCCAGTAGTATAAGTTACGACAGGGCCAAAAACATTCAGTACTTC
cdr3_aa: CASSISYDRAKNIQYF

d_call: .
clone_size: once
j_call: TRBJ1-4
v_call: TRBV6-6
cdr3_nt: TGTGCCAGTAAGGACAGCCGGGGTGAAAAACTGTTTTTT
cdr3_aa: CASKDSRGEKLFF

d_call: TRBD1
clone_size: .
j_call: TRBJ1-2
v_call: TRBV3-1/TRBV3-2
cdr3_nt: TGTGCCAGCAGCCAAGATAAGTTTCGGGCAGGGGGTAGGTTTGGCTACACCTTC
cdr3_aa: CASSQDKFRAGGRFGYTF

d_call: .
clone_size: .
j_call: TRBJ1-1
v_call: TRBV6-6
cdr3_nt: TGTGCCAGCAGGCAGGGATTGTGGGTGAACACTGAAGCTTTCTTT
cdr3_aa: CASRQGLWVNTEAFF

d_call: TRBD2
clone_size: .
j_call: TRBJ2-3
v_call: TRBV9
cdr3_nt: TGTGCCAGCAGCGTAGGGACTAGCGGGAGGGCTTTAACAGATACGCAGTATTTT
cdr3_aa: CASSVGTSGRALTDTQYF

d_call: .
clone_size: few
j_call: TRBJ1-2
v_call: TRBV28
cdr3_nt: TGTGCCAGCAGTTTAACGGACAGACGCTATGGCTACACCTTC
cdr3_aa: CASSLTDRRYGYTF

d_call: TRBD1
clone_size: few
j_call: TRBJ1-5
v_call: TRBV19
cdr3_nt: TGTGCCAGTAATTTCGGCGAGGGGGCGGTAAGCAATCAGCCCCAGCATTTT
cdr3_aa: CASNFGEGAVSNQPQHF

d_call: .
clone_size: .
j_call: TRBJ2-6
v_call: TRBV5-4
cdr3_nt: TGTGCCAGCAGCTTTACTAGTCCTGGGGCCAACGTCCTGACTTTC
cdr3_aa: CASSFTSPGANVLTF

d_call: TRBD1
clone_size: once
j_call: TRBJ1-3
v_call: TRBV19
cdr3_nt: TGTGCCAGTATGGGACAGGGGGCAGATGGAAACACCATATATTTT
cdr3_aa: CASMGQGADGNTIYF

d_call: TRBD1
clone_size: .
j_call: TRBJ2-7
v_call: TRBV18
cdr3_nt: TGTGCCAGCTCGGGACAGTCCGACTCCTACGAGCAGTACTTC
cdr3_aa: CASSGQSDSYEQYF

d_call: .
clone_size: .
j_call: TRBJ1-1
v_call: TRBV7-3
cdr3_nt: TGTGCCAGCAGCTTAAGTCAGGGTAGCACTGAAGCTTTCTTT
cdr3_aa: CASSLSQGSTEAFF

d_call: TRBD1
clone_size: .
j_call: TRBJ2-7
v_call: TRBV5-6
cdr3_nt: TGTGCCAGCAGCCCCTGGGACAGAAACTACGAGCAGTACTTC
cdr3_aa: CASSPWDRNYEQYF

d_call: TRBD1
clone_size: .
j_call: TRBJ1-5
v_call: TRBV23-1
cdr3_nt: TGCGCCAGCAGTCACCCCCGGACAGGGTGTCAGCCCCAGCATTTT
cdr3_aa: CASSHPRTGCQPQHF